Listed below are T cell receptor beta chains from one sample, sequenced in a study of long-term antiretroviral therapy in people with HIV. Sequenced by immunoSEQ multiplex PCR; TCRdb stores in-frame clones only, minus some. The sample shows approximately 35,000 clones, approximately 85% of them seen only once. Material: unsorted PBMCs, obtained 2.2 years after starting antiretroviral therapy. The source is a man aged 18 to 29 with HIV. The CDR3 runs from the conserved cysteine through the conserved F or W. A clone size is listed for some rows: how often the clone was seen (once, few, many), or a class if it is expanded.

>TRBV27|NA|14
CASSGPSSYNEQFF
>TRBV6-1|NA|14
CASSVEAGGYGYTF
>TRBV28|NA|14
CASSSYRVPDTQYF
>TRBV29-1|NA|13
CSAGPLNQETQYF
>TRBV2|NA|13
CASNRDSNYGYTF
>TRBV6-4|NA|14
CASSDGQGAGELFF
>TRBV7-3|once|12
CASSLSGGSKFF
>TRBV19|NA|13
CATGQGHPYEQYF
>TRBV5-6|NA|16
CASSNLRGDLRETQYF
>TRBV11-3|NA|15
CASSAAQGAIGKAFF